A single sample gave rise to the 15 T cell receptor beta chains below, sequenced in a study of T cell repertoires in cytomegalovirus infection. MiXCR was run by TCRdb on the reads, yielding one entry per CDR3 protein. The table lists about 340,000 distinct CDR3 sequences, about 27% of them singletons. No antigen is known for these receptors. The sample here was cultured PBMCs, taken from culture after CMV antigen stimulation. Source of these receptors: a human donor in good health (CMV status not recorded). Some clones in this sample may be carry-over from other donors' samples.

The chain links TRBV7-2 to TRBJ1-5, with D maybe TRBD1 (6 bases). CDR3 length equals 17 residues. Germline values: CDR1 SGHTA, CDR2 FQGNSA. Trimming cost V 3 bases and J 1 base, with 16 bases left between them. CDR3: CASSLYSGTPSNQPQHF. Written as DNA, the CDR3 is TGTGCCAGCAGCTTGTATTCCGGGACACCCAGCAATCAGCCCCAGCATTTT. Looking up the rest from reference TRBV7-2 and TRBJ1-5 gives the full variable domain: GAGVSQSPSNKVTEKGKDVELRCDPISGHTALYWYRQSLGQGLEFLIYFQGNSAPDKSGLPSDRFSAERTGGSVSTLTIQRTQQEDSAVYLCASSLYSGTPSNQPQHFGDGTRLSIL.

The chain links TRBV27 to TRBJ2-7, with no clear D. This CDR3 has 14 amino acids. V was clipped by 5 bases and J by 5 bases, with 16 bases between them. Germline V gene lookup returns CDR1 MNHEY and CDR2 SMNVEV (reference sequence). The CDR3 is CASSPRVGNHEQYF. The CDR3 DNA reads as TGTGCCAGCAGTCCAAGGGTAGGGAACCACGAGCAGTACTTC.

In its sample, this clonotype was seen a few times. The genes are TRBV19 and TRBJ2-1; 7 bases are a match to TRBD2. Per the germline V gene, CDR1 is LNHDA and CDR2 is SQIVND (reference sequence). The V segment lost 3 bases and the J segment 10 bases; nucleotides outside the gene matches: 6. The length of the CDR3 is 13 residues. CDR3 region: CASSMTLAEEQFF. In DNA, the CDR3 is TGTGCCAGTAGTATGACCCTAGCGGAGGAGCAGTTCTTC.

J is TRBJ2-6 and V is TRBV7-9; D not resolved. This CDR3 contains 17 residues. V lost 1 base and J lost 0, with 10 bases in between. Germline V gene lookup returns CDR1 SEHNR and CDR2 FQNEAQ (reference sequence). CDR3: CASSLERRRSGANVLTF. Written as DNA, the CDR3 is TGTGCCAGCAGCTTAGAGCGTCGACGCTCTGGGGCCAACGTCCTGACTTTC.

This rearrangement joins TRBV28 to TRBJ1-5; D is possibly TRBD1 (5 bases). The CDR3 contains 16 residues. V lost 1 base and J 4 bases, leaving 14 bases between the germline ends. The germline V gene has CDR1 MDHEN and CDR2 SYDVKM. CDR3 nucleotides: TGTGCCAGCAGTTTATTTTCCGGCGGGGCTAATCAGCCCCAGCATTTT. Translation: CASSLFSGGANQPQHF.

This clonotype was seen only a few times. This chain connects TRBV6-5 to TRBJ2-3; 8 bases match TRBD2. CDR3 length equals 16 residues. V was pared by 4 bases and J by 6 bases, with 12 bases of the junction left unmatched. Per germline, CDR1 MNHEY and CDR2 SVGAGI. CDR3: CASSSGLAASGDTQYF. The CDR3 region has the DNA TGTGCCAGCAGTTCTGGACTAGCTGCCAGTGGGGATACGCAGTATTTT.

J is TRBJ1-1 and V is TRBV7-9; TRBD1 matches at 7 bases. The CDR3 is 15 residues long. The V gene's germline CDR1 is SEHNR and CDR2 FQNEAQ (reference sequence). Trimming cost V 1 base and J 1 base; bases outside gene matches: 3. In DNA, the CDR3 is TGTGCCAGCAGCTTAGGCCGGACAGGGAACACTGAAGCTTTCTTT. Encoded protein: CASSLGRTGNTEAFF.

The sample holds many counts of this clonotype. J is TRBJ2-3 and V is TRBV7-2, with TRBD1 as a possible D gene (6 bases). CDR3 length: 14 amino acids. Trimming stripped 3 bases from V and 3 bases from J, with 10 bases between. The germline CDR1 and CDR2 sequences are SGHTA and FQGNSA. Here the CDR3 reads CASSLSQGTDTQYF. CDR3 coding DNA: TGTGCCAGCAGCTTGTCTCAGGGGACAGATACGCAGTATTTT.

This clonotype was seen once. The chain uses TRBV2 and TRBJ2-1; D unresolved. This CDR3 has 13 amino acids. Germline assignment: CDR1 SNHLY and CDR2 FYNNEI. V lost 4 bases, J lost 4 bases, and 8 bases lay in between. CDR3 amino acids: CASSAKEYNEQFF. The DNA of the CDR3 is TGTGCCAGCAGTGCAAAAGAATACAATGAGCAGTTCTTC. The whole variable domain, remainder taken from reference TRBV2 and TRBJ2-1, is EPEVTQTPSHQVTQMGQEVILRCVPISNHLYFYWYRQILGQKVEFLVSFYNNEISEKSEIFDDQFSVERPDGSNFTLKIRSTKLEDSAMYFCASSAKEYNEQFFGPGTRLTVL.

This clonotype has a handful of counts. The J gene is TRBJ2-7, the V gene TRBV7-8; D not resolved. The CDR3 is 13 residues long. CDR1 is SGHVS, CDR2 FQNEAQ, per germline. The V end lost 5 bases, the J end lost 0 bases, and 8 bases lay between the germline ends. CDR3 sequence reads: CASSEDTSYEQYF. The CDR3 nucleotides read TGTGCCAGCAGCGAAGACACCTCCTACGAGCAGTACTTC.

V usage is TRBV19 and J usage is TRBJ1-5; 7 positions agree with TRBD1. Trimming cost V 4 bases and J 6 bases; bases outside gene matches: 21. The CDR3 runs to 19 residues. Germline CDR1 LNHDA, CDR2 SQIVND (reference sequence). This CDR3 is CASSRDPGQPNLFSQPQHF. The CDR3, as DNA: TGTGCCAGTAGTAGGGATCCGGGACAGCCAAATCTTTTTTCTCAGCCCCAGCATTTT.

This clonotype has more than one count but fewer than ten. The J gene is TRBJ1-3, the V gene TRBV5-8; D perhaps matches TRBD1 (5 bases). V was cut by 0 bases and J by 3 bases, with 16 bases left in between. The CDR3 sequence is 17 residues long. The germline V gene encodes CDR1 SGHTS and CDR2 YDEGEE. The CDR3 DNA follows: TGTGCCAGCAGCTTGGACTTAGGGGTTTCGGGTGGAAACACCATATATTTT. Translating it yields CASSLDLGVSGGNTIYF.

This clonotype was detected a few times. The V and J genes are TRBV6-6 and TRBJ2-3; 11 nucleotides agree with TRBD2. Germline-derived CDR1 and CDR2 are MNHNY and SVGAGI (reference sequence). After removal of 4 bases from V and 3 bases from J, the junction contained 6 bases not matched to a gene. The CDR3 consists of 16 residues. The CDR3 loop reads CASSSTTSGTTDTQYF. The CDR3 DNA reads TGTGCCAGCAGTTCCACGACTAGCGGGACAACAGATACGCAGTATTTT.

The chain links TRBV20-1 to TRBJ1-2; 7 positions match TRBD1. This CDR3 spans 14 amino acids. Trimming took 1 base from V and 4 from J; bases not matched to a gene: 6. Germline CDR1 is DFQATT and CDR2 is SNEGSKA (reference sequence). The CDR3 here is CSARGAGGPYGYTF. CDR3 nucleotide sequence: TGCAGTGCTAGAGGGGCAGGGGGTCCCTATGGCTACACCTTC.

This clonotype was seen more than once but under ten times. The chain has TRBV20-1 and TRBJ1-2; TRBD1 agrees at 9 bases. Per germline, CDR1 DFQATT and CDR2 SNEGSKA (reference sequence). V was clipped by 3 bases and J by 4 bases; unmatched bases: 9. The CDR3 covers 15 residues. The CDR3 sequence: CSARTGGLNSYGYTF. The CDR3 DNA reads as TGCAGTGCTAGGACAGGGGGGTTGAATTCCTATGGCTACACCTTC.